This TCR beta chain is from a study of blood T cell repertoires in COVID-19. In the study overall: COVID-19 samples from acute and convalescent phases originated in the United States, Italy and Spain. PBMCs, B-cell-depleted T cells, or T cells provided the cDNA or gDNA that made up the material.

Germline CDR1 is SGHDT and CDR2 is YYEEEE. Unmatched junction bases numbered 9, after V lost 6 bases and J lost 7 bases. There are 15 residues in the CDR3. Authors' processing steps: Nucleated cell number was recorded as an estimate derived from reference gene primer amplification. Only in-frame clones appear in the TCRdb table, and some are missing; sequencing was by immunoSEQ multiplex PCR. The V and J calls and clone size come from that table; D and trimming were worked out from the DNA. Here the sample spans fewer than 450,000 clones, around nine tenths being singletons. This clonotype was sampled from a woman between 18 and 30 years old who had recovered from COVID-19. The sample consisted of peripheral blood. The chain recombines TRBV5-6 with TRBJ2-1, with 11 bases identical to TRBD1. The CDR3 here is CASNPGQGVRNEQFF. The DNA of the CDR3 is TGTGCCAGCAACCCGGGACAGGGGGTAAGGAATGAGCAGTTCTTC.